The rows below give T cell receptor beta chains drawn from one sample of a study of a mutant IDH1 vaccine in newly diagnosed glioma. Method: immunoSEQ multiplex PCR; TCRdb's copy keeps in-frame clones and lacks some. Seen here are approximately 16,000 clones, around 95% observed once, and the top ten hold approximately 3.8%. The source was peripheral blood mononuclear cells (PBMCs), collected from a glioma patient treated with radiotherapy, temozolomide or both. These receptors all come from a woman aged 18-35 years with glioma. Some clones in this sample may be carry-over from other donors' samples. Both conserved end residues are part of each CDR3. Each record gives: V gene, clone size, J gene, D gene, CDR3 DNA, CDR3 protein. D genes are given only for firm matches. Clone size appears in some rows only: once, few, many, or a class for an expanded clone.

V gene: TRBV5-4; clone size: -; J gene: TRBJ1-1; D gene: -; CDR3 DNA: TGTGCCAGCAGCTTGGACCCAGGATCGAACACTGAAGCTTTCTTT; CDR3 protein: CASSLDPGSNTEAFF
V gene: TRBV5-6; clone size: -; J gene: TRBJ1-2; D gene: -; CDR3 DNA: TGTGCCAGCAGCTTGGTGACCCCAGGGGTGGGTGGCTACACCTTC; CDR3 protein: CASSLVTPGVGGYTF
V gene: TRBV19; clone size: -; J gene: TRBJ2-5; D gene: TRBD1; CDR3 DNA: TGTGCCAGTAGGGACAGGGCCGGAGGGGTCCAAGAGACCCAGTACTTC; CDR3 protein: CASRDRAGGVQETQYF
V gene: TRBV7-2; clone size: -; J gene: TRBJ1-5; D gene: TRBD1; CDR3 DNA: TGTGCCAGCAGCTCGGACAGGGTTCAGCCCCAGCATTTT; CDR3 protein: CASSSDRVQPQHF
V gene: TRBV28; clone size: -; J gene: TRBJ2-1; D gene: TRBD1; CDR3 DNA: TGTGCCAGCTCAACCAGATTCGGACAGGTAAAACACAATGAGCAGTTCTTC; CDR3 protein: CASSTRFGQVKHNEQFF
V gene: TRBV29-1; clone size: -; J gene: TRBJ2-3; D gene: -; CDR3 DNA: TGCAGCGTTGATGGCGGGATAGGGTCAGATACGCAGTATTTT; CDR3 protein: CSVDGGIGSDTQYF
V gene: TRBV13; clone size: -; J gene: TRBJ1-6; D gene: TRBD1; CDR3 DNA: TGTGCCAGCAGCCCCGGACAGGGGAAAAATAATTCACCCCTCCACTTT; CDR3 protein: CASSPGQGKNNSPLHF
V gene: TRBV6-6; clone size: -; J gene: TRBJ2-2; D gene: TRBD1; CDR3 DNA: TGTGCCAGCAGTAACAGGGGAGCCTGGGAGCTGTTTTTT; CDR3 protein: CASSNRGAWELFF
V gene: TRBV30; clone size: once; J gene: TRBJ1-6; D gene: -; CDR3 DNA: TGTGCCTGTGGACACCGGAATTCACCCCTCCACTTT; CDR3 protein: CACGHRNSPLHF
V gene: TRBV25-1; clone size: -; J gene: TRBJ2-2; D gene: TRBD1; CDR3 DNA: TGTGCCAGCAGAAGGGACAGGGACACCGGGGAGCTGTTTTTT; CDR3 protein: CASRRDRDTGELFF
V gene: TRBV11-3; clone size: -; J gene: TRBJ2-6; D gene: -; CDR3 DNA: TGTGCCAGCAGTAGGGGGGCATCTAACTCTGGGGCCAACGTCCTGACTTTC; CDR3 protein: CASSRGASNSGANVLTF
V gene: TRBV19; clone size: -; J gene: TRBJ2-4; D gene: TRBD1; CDR3 DNA: TGTGCCAGTAGTGGGGGACAGGAAAACATTCAGTACTTC; CDR3 protein: CASSGGQENIQYF
V gene: TRBV11-3; clone size: -; J gene: TRBJ2-1; D gene: -; CDR3 DNA: TGTGCCAGCAGCTTAGATCCCGCCGGGGGGCCCGGAGGTGAGCAGTTCTTC; CDR3 protein: CASSLDPAGGPGGEQFF
V gene: TRBV5-6; clone size: -; J gene: TRBJ1-1; D gene: -; CDR3 DNA: TGTGCCAGCAGCTTACCGATCTTTCCCGCTGAAGCTTTCTTT; CDR3 protein: CASSLPIFPAEAFF
V gene: TRBV19; clone size: -; J gene: TRBJ1-3; D gene: TRBD1; CDR3 DNA: TGTGCCAGTAGTATAGATCCGACCGGACAGGTCGGAGCCCGAAACACCATATATTTT; CDR3 protein: CASSIDPTGQVGARNTIYF
V gene: TRBV5-1; clone size: once; J gene: TRBJ2-7; D gene: -; CDR3 DNA: TGCGCCAGCAGTAACGGACAGGGACTAACCTACGAGCAGTACTTC; CDR3 protein: CASSNGQGLTYEQYF
V gene: TRBV5-1; clone size: few; J gene: TRBJ1-2; D gene: TRBD1; CDR3 DNA: TGCGCCAGCAGCGGAGGACAGGAGTTTAACTATGGCTACACCTTC; CDR3 protein: CASSGGQEFNYGYTF
V gene: TRBV27; clone size: -; J gene: TRBJ1-2; D gene: TRBD1; CDR3 DNA: TGTGCCAGCAGAAGGGCAGGGGGCGCGGGGACATATGGCTACACCTTC; CDR3 protein: CASRRAGGAGTYGYTF
V gene: TRBV18; clone size: -; J gene: TRBJ1-1; D gene: -; CDR3 DNA: TGTGCCAGCTCACTGACTGCTCTGAACACTGAAGCTTTCTTT; CDR3 protein: CASSLTALNTEAFF
V gene: TRBV7-9; clone size: -; J gene: TRBJ2-3; D gene: TRBD2; CDR3 DNA: TGTGCCAGCAGCTTACCGATGGTGTTAGCGGGGGGGCAACCGCAGTATTTT; CDR3 protein: CASSLPMVLAGGQPQYF
V gene: TRBV15; clone size: -; J gene: TRBJ2-5; D gene: -; CDR3 DNA: TGTGCCACCAGCGCCCCGGGGGTTTTACTACTTCAAGAGACCCAGTACTTC; CDR3 protein: CATSAPGVLLLQETQYF
V gene: TRBV6-5; clone size: once; J gene: TRBJ1-3; D gene: -; CDR3 DNA: TGTGCCAGCAGTTACTCCGGTCGTTTCTCTGGAAACACCATATATTTT; CDR3 protein: CASSYSGRFSGNTIYF
V gene: TRBV5-1; clone size: -; J gene: TRBJ2-7; D gene: TRBD1; CDR3 DNA: TGCGCCAGCAGCTCAGGGGGTCGCTACGAGCAGTACTTC; CDR3 protein: CASSSGGRYEQYF
V gene: TRBV7-2; clone size: -; J gene: TRBJ1-1; D gene: -; CDR3 DNA: TGTGCCAGCAGCTTCCAGGGAAACACTGAAGCTTTCTTT; CDR3 protein: CASSFQGNTEAFF
V gene: TRBV19; clone size: -; J gene: TRBJ2-1; D gene: TRBD1; CDR3 DNA: TGTGCCAGTAGGGACAGGGGAAATGAGCAGTTCTTC; CDR3 protein: CASRDRGNEQFF
V gene: TRBV2; clone size: -; J gene: TRBJ2-3; D gene: -; CDR3 DNA: TGTGCCAGCAGTGAAGAAACACCCGGCGGGACAGATACGCAGTATTTT; CDR3 protein: CASSEETPGGTDTQYF
V gene: TRBV28; clone size: -; J gene: TRBJ2-7; D gene: TRBD2; CDR3 DNA: TGTGCCAGCAATCGATTAGCGGGAGGCCACGAGCAGTACTTC; CDR3 protein: CASNRLAGGHEQYF
V gene: TRBV11-3; clone size: -; J gene: TRBJ2-7; D gene: -; CDR3 DNA: TGTGCCAGCAGCTCCCGGGCCCCAGGGGTGAGCGAGCAGTACTTC; CDR3 protein: CASSSRAPGVSEQYF
V gene: TRBV18; clone size: -; J gene: TRBJ1-4; D gene: -; CDR3 DNA: TGTGCCAGCTCACCTCCCGGTGCCAATGAAAAACTGTTTTTT; CDR3 protein: CASSPPGANEKLFF
V gene: TRBV6-5; clone size: few; J gene: TRBJ1-5; D gene: -; CDR3 DNA: TGTGCCAGCAGTTCCGGCTCGGGGGGCCATCAGCCCCAGCATTTT; CDR3 protein: CASSSGSGGHQPQHF
V gene: TRBV11-3; clone size: -; J gene: TRBJ1-1; D gene: -; CDR3 DNA: TGTGCCAGCAGCTTATTTCCGAACACTGAAGCTTTCTTT; CDR3 protein: CASSLFPNTEAFF
V gene: TRBV7-9; clone size: -; J gene: TRBJ1-2; D gene: -; CDR3 DNA: TGTGCCAGCAGCCCCAACGAGTTCTATGGCTACACCTTC; CDR3 protein: CASSPNEFYGYTF
V gene: TRBV11-2; clone size: -; J gene: TRBJ2-7; D gene: TRBD1; CDR3 DNA: TGTGCCAGCAGCGTGGACAGGGGCCCCGAGCAGTACTTC; CDR3 protein: CASSVDRGPEQYF
V gene: TRBV9; clone size: -; J gene: TRBJ1-2; D gene: -; CDR3 DNA: TGTGCCAGCAGCAGGGACGGCTATGGCTACACCTTC; CDR3 protein: CASSRDGYGYTF
V gene: TRBV7-6; clone size: few; J gene: TRBJ2-6; D gene: -; CDR3 DNA: TGTGCCAGCAGCTTAGCTGGGGCCAACGTCCTGACTTTC; CDR3 protein: CASSLAGANVLTF
V gene: TRBV7-9; clone size: -; J gene: TRBJ2-7; D gene: TRBD2; CDR3 DNA: TGTGCCAGCAGCCCCCCTGATGGGAGGGCTCCCTACGAGCAGTACTTC; CDR3 protein: CASSPPDGRAPYEQYF
V gene: TRBV30; clone size: -; J gene: TRBJ1-2; D gene: -; CDR3 DNA: TGTGCCTGGAGTGTTAAAGACGGACCTTCCTCCCTTGGCTACACCTTC; CDR3 protein: CAWSVKDGPSSLGYTF
V gene: TRBV11-2; clone size: -; J gene: TRBJ2-7; D gene: -; CDR3 DNA: TGTGCCAGCAGCTTAGCACAGTTCTACGAGCAGTACTTC; CDR3 protein: CASSLAQFYEQYF
V gene: TRBV6-5; clone size: once; J gene: TRBJ1-1; D gene: -; CDR3 DNA: TGTGCCAGCAGTTACTCTTTACAGGGCACTGAAGCTTTCTTT; CDR3 protein: CASSYSLQGTEAFF
V gene: TRBV4-2; clone size: -; J gene: TRBJ2-1; D gene: -; CDR3 DNA: TGTGCCAGCAGCCAAGATCGGGCGGGCCACTACAATGAGCAGTTCTTC; CDR3 protein: CASSQDRAGHYNEQFF
V gene: TRBV19; clone size: -; J gene: TRBJ1-5; D gene: -; CDR3 DNA: TGTGCCAGTAGTAATCTGGGGAGCCAGCCCCAGCATTTT; CDR3 protein: CASSNLGSQPQHF
V gene: TRBV19; clone size: -; J gene: TRBJ2-2; D gene: TRBD2; CDR3 DNA: TGTGCCAGTAGTCCAAAGGGTGCGGGGGGGCCGATCGGGGAGCTGTTTTTT; CDR3 protein: CASSPKGAGGPIGELFF
V gene: TRBV10-3; clone size: -; J gene: TRBJ1-5; D gene: TRBD1; CDR3 DNA: TGTGCCATCAGCCAGGGGGAACATCAGCCCCAGCATTTT; CDR3 protein: CAISQGEHQPQHF
V gene: TRBV25-1; clone size: -; J gene: TRBJ1-5; D gene: -; CDR3 DNA: TGTGCCAGCAGTCACAGAGGTGCAATACATTTT; CDR3 protein: CASSHRGAIHF
V gene: TRBV18; clone size: -; J gene: TRBJ1-2; D gene: TRBD1; CDR3 DNA: TGTGCCAGCTCTGCGGACAGGAGAGTTAACTATGGCTACACCTTC; CDR3 protein: CASSADRRVNYGYTF
V gene: TRBV5-1; clone size: -; J gene: TRBJ2-2; D gene: -; CDR3 DNA: TGCGCCAGCAGCTTCGGGCAGTCGAACACCGGGGAGCTGTTTTTT; CDR3 protein: CASSFGQSNTGELFF
V gene: TRBV10-3; clone size: -; J gene: TRBJ1-1; D gene: -; CDR3 DNA: TGTGCCATCACCCGGACGCCCGAGAACACTGAAGCTTTCTTT; CDR3 protein: CAITRTPENTEAFF
V gene: TRBV14; clone size: -; J gene: TRBJ2-7; D gene: -; CDR3 DNA: TGTGCCAGCAGCCAAATTTCCCGGGCGTACGAGCAGTACTTC; CDR3 protein: CASSQISRAYEQYF
V gene: TRBV25-1; clone size: -; J gene: TRBJ2-6; D gene: -; CDR3 DNA: TGTGCCAGCATGGCCTCTGGGGCCAACGTCCTGACTTTC; CDR3 protein: CASMASGANVLTF
V gene: TRBV4-2; clone size: -; J gene: TRBJ2-7; D gene: TRBD1; CDR3 DNA: TGTGCCAGCAGCCCTAATGTTGCTTCCTTAGGACAGGGGTACGAGCAGTACTTC; CDR3 protein: CASSPNVASLGQGYEQYF
V gene: TRBV19; clone size: -; J gene: TRBJ1-1; D gene: -; CDR3 DNA: TGTGCCAGTAGTATAGGGCGAACTGAAGCTTTCTTT; CDR3 protein: CASSIGRTEAFF
V gene: TRBV6-1; clone size: -; J gene: TRBJ1-3; D gene: -; CDR3 DNA: TGTGCCAGCAGTGAAGGGGGGCTAGGAAACACCATATATTTT; CDR3 protein: CASSEGGLGNTIYF
V gene: TRBV13; clone size: -; J gene: TRBJ1-6; D gene: TRBD1; CDR3 DNA: TGTGCCAGCAGCTTAGCTAGACAGGGGTACTCACCCCTCCACTTT; CDR3 protein: CASSLARQGYSPLHF
V gene: TRBV19; clone size: -; J gene: TRBJ2-1; D gene: TRBD2; CDR3 DNA: TGTGCCAGCGGGGGACTAGCGGGAGGGCGGGGATACAATGAGCAGTTCTTC; CDR3 protein: CASGGLAGGRGYNEQFF